Reported below is one TCR beta chain. What this receptor recognizes is not known. Base qualities are not recorded, but no much larger clone differs from it by a single base. TCR CDR3 regions were amplified from genomic DNA by multiplex PCR using the deep immunoSEQ assay. For each cell subset, the extracted genomic DNA was distributed evenly across all wells of several immunoSEQ 96-well plates, and each plate served as one replicate. For sorted subsets, around 200 ng genomic DNA, equal to some 30,000 T cell genomes, was loaded into each replicate PCR. The purified libraries were quantified using a Qubit 3.0 fluorometer, sized with a Bioanalyzer 2100, and then quantified again using the KAPA Library Quantification kit. Each immunoSEQ 96-well plate was sequenced on its own single-read 150-cycle Illumina NextSeq 550 flow cell. The study's own analysis went as follows. The immunoSEQ output contained only junctional sequences without quality scores, so filtering could not match that applied to full-length reads. To assign V/J genes and CDR3, sequences were annotated using PyIR, a Python wrapper for IgBLAST v1.9, with IMGT germline references. Reads were removed for weak V/J assignments (E-value above 1e-6), missing CDR3, stop codons, out-of-frame junctions, or ambiguous translated residues. V3J clonotypes were defined as sequences sharing an identical inferred V gene, J gene, and CDR3 amino acid sequence. Percentage overlap between repertoires was computed as shared unique clonotypes divided by the size of the smaller repertoire. Three approaches were used to assess repertoire richness: RTK rarefaction, the Chao1 estimator, and Recon v2.1 estimates of unobserved clonotypes. OLGA was used to compute generation probabilities for all TCRbeta clonotypes that the gDNA method yielded from a handful of donors. TCRdb re-hosts the immuneACCESS table, in-frame sequences only. Its copies lack some clones; in the studies checked, an unresolved V gene accounts for under half of them, and the cause for the rest is not known. Clone size and V and J calls were adopted from that table, with D and trimming inferred from the DNA. The sample includes 2 million to 2.5 million clones, with approximately 93% observed a single time. The ten largest clones take up 0.39% of the sample.

Trimming takes 1 base from V and 5 bases from J, and the germline ends sit 7 bases apart. Spanning cysteine to phenylalanine, the CDR3 consists of 13 amino acids. The DNA shown is the 39-base CDR3, in frame from base 1. Based on the germline V gene (reference sequence), the CDR1 and CDR2 sequences are SGHNT and YYREEE. This record comes from a study of shared clonotypes between healthy human individuals (dated by TCRdb to about 2020). Turning to the overall study: A couple of women and a few men aged 18 to 49 years were included in the cohort. Per donor, three plates each were used for CD4 naive and CD4 memory, two for CD8 naive, and one for CD8 memory. The study deeply sequenced blood TCR repertoires of five healthy adults to estimate repertoire size and the extent of clonotype sharing between individuals. Different laboratories and diverse techniques were used to prepare libraries and sequence TCR repertoires, to increase sequencing depth and limit assay-specific biases. Per donor, leukapheresis produced somewhere between about 0.94 and 10 billion PBMCs.

Beyond this particular receptor, the publication reports: The genetic and exposure-history diversity represented was limited by the small number of donors. Sampling was restricted to blood, and TCR repertoires in tissue are likely to differ from TCR repertoires in blood. Rarefaction of sorted-subset datasets indicated incomplete sequencing despite the large sequencing depth. Naive subsets generally had larger estimated clonotype richness than memory subsets. Clonotypes shared by all four sorted-subset donors showed higher generation probabilities than non-shared clonotypes. About 4.5% of naive CD4, around 3.5% of naive CD8, 2.3% of memory CD4, and less than 0.45% of memory CD8 clonotypes were shared across several donors. Pairwise subsampling indicated that sequencing depth was expected to affect the degree of clonotype sharing among donors.

The donors were healthy, HIV-negative adults who had no recently reported acute infections or vaccinations. Every donor was a Caucasian adult living in Nashville, Tennessee, USA. CD4+ T cells were enriched through magnetic negative selection, after which naive cells were positively selected on CD45RA and the remaining negative fraction served as the memory subset. Blood was obtained by leukapheresis, after which PBMCs were separated by Ficoll-Histopaque density gradient centrifugation and cryopreserved in liquid nitrogen vapor phase. Analytical flow cytometry was used to check the purity and quantity of every magnetically sorted T cell population. Each sorted fraction had its genomic DNA isolated and then quantified by UV absorbance on a Nanodrop 2000c.

The sequence joins TRBV5-4 to TRBJ2-1; no D gene call is confident. The TCR was taken from a man aged 18 to 29 in good health. Some clones in this sample may be carry-over from other donors' samples. The source material was naive CD4+ T cells from PBMCs. Reading the label with the study, this specimen's cell subset or site is: CD45RA+ positively selected. The CDR3 region: CASSLKTNNEQFF. The nucleotide sequence reads TGTGCCAGCAGCTTGAAAACCAACAATGAGCAGTTCTTC.